The clone carrying this T cell receptor (beta chain) has at least ten counts. The antigen is undetermined. The source of the sample is a study of CD8 T cells in ankylosing spondylitis. Findings of the study overall: Disease-linked clones were reportedly significantly enriched in matched ankylosing spondylitis synovial fluid. Clones linked to the disease showed a CD8+ phenotype. They occurred at relatively low frequencies in peripheral blood. Within ankylosing spondylitis blood, a TCR beta motif made up of under 10 highly homologous variants appeared to be characteristic. Existing reports had already noted some motif variants in reactive arthritis synovial fluid and blood.

V was pared by 4 bases and J by 2 bases, with 9 bases between. CDR3 size: 13 residues. Germline V gene data show CDR1 as SQVTM and CDR2 as ANQGSEA. TCRdb ran MiXCR on the 5' RACE reads and lists one entry per CDR3 protein. The table records some 840,000 distinct CDR3 sequences, 10% to 15% of them present only once. V is TRBV29-1 and J is TRBJ1-3; D unresolved. The receptor was isolated from a male donor with ankylosing spondylitis. The sequenced sample was blood, either unsorted or a sorted T cell fraction (not recorded which). CDR3 in amino acids: CSVAHSTGNTIYF. In nucleotides, the CDR3 is TGCAGCGTTGCTCACAGTACTGGAAACACCATATATTTT.